This T cell receptor beta chain comes out of a study of cytomegalovirus exposure and HLA in healthy donors. The study, taken as a whole, reports: Cytomegalovirus association was assigned to about 150 TCR beta chains. Analyses of presence/absence relied on an assumption of roughly uniform sequencing depth across donors.

CDR3 length: 15 amino acids. Trimming removed 3 bases from V and 3 bases from J; junction bases left unmatched: 4. Germline CDR1 SNHLY, CDR2 FYNNEI. Notes on this clone: The antigen remains unidentified.

The primer mix had 60 Vbeta and 13 Jbeta primers. Data came from immunoSEQ multiplex PCR; TCRdb stores just in-frame clones and leaves some out. The data contain roughly 100,000 clones, 60% to 85% of them singletons. The clonotype was recovered from a middle-aged woman in good health and CMV-seropositive. The rearrangement joins TRBV2 to TRBJ2-2; TRBD1 matches at 7 bases. The material sequenced was PBMCs. The CDR3 DNA follows: TGTGCCAGCAGTGAGAGACAGGGATACACCGGGGAGCTGTTTTTT. Translated: CASSERQGYTGELFF.